These 18 T cell receptor beta chains share one sample of origin, sequenced in a study of cytomegalovirus exposure and HLA in healthy donors. Both 60 Vbeta primers and 13 Jbeta primers went into the PCR. Clones were sequenced by immunoSEQ multiplex PCR, and TCRdb holds only the in-frame ones, with some missing. The sample consists of about 130,000 clones, more than 65% of them appearing once. The material sequenced was PBMCs. The receptors derive from a woman aged 55-69 years in good health and CMV-seropositive.

This clone has a handful of counts. The rearrangement uses TRBV5-4 and TRBJ1-4, with 12 bases identical to TRBD1. The germline CDR1 and CDR2 sequences are SGHNT and YYREEE (reference sequence). CDR3 size: 14 residues. Trimming cost V 4 bases and J 7 bases; bases outside gene matches: 2. The CDR3 coding sequence is TGTGCCAGCAGCCAGGGACAGGGGGCTGAAAAACTGTTTTTT. Amino acid sequence: CASSQGQGAEKLFF.

The V call is TRBV2, the J call TRBJ1-4; 7 nucleotides line up with TRBD1. CDR1 and CDR2 (germline): SNHLY, FYNNEI. This CDR3 spans 15 amino acids. V trimming: 6 bases; J trimming: 2 bases; junction bases outside the gene matches: 6. The CDR3 DNA follows: TGTGCCAGCAGAGCCTACAGGGGCACTAATGAAAAACTGTTTTTT. Encoded protein: CASRAYRGTNEKLFF.

The gene calls are TRBV5-1 and TRBJ2-5, with D perhaps TRBD2 (5 bases). V was shortened by 4 bases and J by 2 bases, with 18 bases between the two germline ends. The CDR3 covers 16 residues. The germline gives CDR1 SGHRS, CDR2 YFSETQ. The CDR3 DNA reads TGCGCCAGCAGCGAGGGTGGAACGGCGACACAAGAGACCCAGTACTTC. Amino acids: CASSEGGTATQETQYF. Filled out from reference TRBV5-1 and TRBJ2-5, the complete variable domain reads KAGVTQTPRYLIKTRGQQVTLSCSPISGHRSVSWYQQTPGQGLQFLFEYFSETQRNKGNFPGRFSGRQFSNSRSEMNVSTLELGDSALYLCASSEGGTATQETQYFGPGTRLLVL.

The gene calls are TRBV7-9 and TRBJ1-2; maybe TRBD1 (6 bases). The CDR3 covers 14 residues. Trimming removed 5 bases from V and 4 bases from J, with 14 bases in between. Germline CDR1 is SEHNR and CDR2 is FQNEAQ (reference sequence). The CDR3, as DNA: TGTGCCAGCAGCCGCCCGGACAGAGCCTATGGCTACACCTTC. Its translation is CASSRPDRAYGYTF.

As to this clone: The same CDR3 can be traced to other DNA sequences in this sample. The V gene is TRBV9, the J gene TRBJ2-4, with 8 bases identical to TRBD1. The length of the CDR3 is 15 residues. CDR1 is SGDLS, CDR2 YYNGEE, per germline. V dropped 4 bases and J dropped 8; count of bases not matched to a gene: 11. CDR3 in DNA: TGTGCCAGCAGCCCAGAGACAGGGGTCGCGGACATTCAGTACTTC. Translation gives CASSPETGVADIQYF.

V and J are TRBV6-5 and TRBJ1-2, with TRBD1 matching 8 bases. V lost 4 bases and J lost 8; bases outside the gene matches: 12. CDR1 MNHEY and CDR2 SVGAGI come from the germline V gene. The CDR3 consists of 15 residues. The CDR3 nucleotides are TGTGCCAGCAGTTCCACCATCGGACAGGGCCGGGGCTACACCTTC. Translating it yields CASSSTIGQGRGYTF.

This chain connects TRBV13 to TRBJ2-7; TRBD2 matches 14 bases. The germline V gene has CDR1 PRHDT and CDR2 FYEKMQ (reference sequence). V was clipped by 10 bases and J by 2 bases; unmatched bases: 13. The CDR3 covers 17 residues. The CDR3 loop reads CATTGLAGVGRTYEQYF. The CDR3, as DNA: TGTGCCACCACGGGACTAGCGGGAGTAGGGCGAACCTACGAGCAGTACTTC.

This clone occurred once. The rearrangement joins TRBV7-8 to TRBJ2-7; TRBD2 is a possible D gene (6 bases). Between the trimmed V and J ends, which lost 1 base and 5 bases, there was a span of 9 bases. Per the germline V gene, CDR1 is SGHVS and CDR2 is FQNEAQ. The CDR3 extends over 13 amino acids. The CDR3 spells CASSLGGVDEQYF. CDR3 coding DNA: TGTGCCAGCAGCTTAGGGGGGGTGGACGAGCAGTACTTC.

This clone has a handful of counts. The V and J genes are TRBV7-2 and TRBJ1-2; TRBD1 agrees at 9 bases. Looked up from germline, CDR1 is SGHTA and CDR2 is FQGNSA. V lost 6 bases, J lost 8 bases, and 10 bases stayed unmatched. CDR3 length: 14 amino acids. CDR3 residues: CASSSPGTGRGYTF. The CDR3 nucleotides read TGTGCCAGCAGTTCACCCGGGACAGGGAGGGGCTACACCTTC.

This chain links TRBV7-9 with TRBJ1-1; 7 bases agree with TRBD1. Germline V lookup: CDR1 SEHNR, CDR2 FQNEAQ (reference sequence). Trimming took 5 bases from V and 3 from J; bases not matched to a gene: 12. The CDR3 has 16 amino acids. CDR3 sequence (DNA): TGTGCCAGCAGCCTATACAGGGGTTTGACGGACACTGAAGCTTTCTTT. This sequence encodes CASSLYRGLTDTEAFF.

The rearrangement joins TRBV25-1 to TRBJ2-1, with D unclear. CDR1 and CDR2 from the germline V gene are MGHDK and SYGVNS. V shed 4 bases and J shed 9 bases, with 10 bases lying between them. The CDR3 sequence is 12 residues long. The DNA of the CDR3 is TGTGCCAGCAGTGGAGGATTCGGTGAGCAGTTCTTC. Translated: CASSGGFGEQFF.

The rearrangement joins TRBV5-4 to TRBJ1-2, with no clear D. The V and J ends lost 3 bases and 6 bases respectively, with 15 bases between them. Germline CDR1 SGHNT, CDR2 YYREEE (reference sequence). The CDR3 runs 14 residues. This CDR3 is CASSSEAFPDGYTF. In nucleotides, the CDR3 is TGTGCCAGCAGCTCCGAGGCCTTCCCGGATGGCTACACCTTC.

This chain links TRBV7-6 with TRBJ2-7; 8 nucleotides agree with TRBD1. The V gene end was trimmed by 1 base and the J gene end by 5 bases; junction bases not matched to a gene: 7. The CDR3 extends over 15 amino acids. Germline CDR1 is SGHVS and CDR2 is FNYEAQ. This chain's CDR3 is CASSLVGQGANEQYF. The DNA of the CDR3 is TGTGCCAGCAGCTTAGTGGGCCAGGGGGCCAACGAGCAGTACTTC.

The chain carries TRBV27 and TRBJ2-7, with 7 bases matching TRBD1. Germline CDR1 MNHEY, CDR2 SMNVEV (reference sequence). The J segment lost 1 base and the V segment lost 5 bases, leaving 8 bases of the junction unmatched. This CDR3 comprises 15 residues. The CDR3, as DNA: TGTGCCAGCAGTAGGTCGGGGACAGTTTCCTACGAGCAGTACTTC. Translating it yields CASSRSGTVSYEQYF.

The rearrangement uses TRBV9 and TRBJ2-5, with D possibly TRBD2 on 6 matching bases. The end of the DNA is better explained by TRBJ2-7, so the J call may be wrong. Germline loops: CDR1 SGDLS, CDR2 YYNGEE. CDR3 length: 15 residues. Here the CDR3 reads CASSVSGDFSDEQYF. CDR3 DNA: TGTGCCAGCAGCGTCTCGGGGGACTTTTCGGACGAGCAGTACTTC.

The chain couples TRBV19 to TRBJ2-1, with 9 bases identical to TRBD2. With 6 bases clipped from V and 1 base from J, the junction kept 4 bases outside the gene matches. The CDR3 loop spans 15 amino acids. Germline CDR1 reads LNHDA; CDR2 reads SQIVND (reference sequence). The CDR3 DNA is TGTGCCAGTAGACCGAGCGGGGGGTCCTACAATGAGCAGTTCTTC. This translates into CASRPSGGSYNEQFF.

The rearrangement uses TRBV5-1 and TRBJ1-4; D possibly corresponds to TRBD1 (6 bases). The CDR3 loop spans 14 amino acids. The germline V and J ends were trimmed by 0 bases and 8 bases, with 11 bases remaining between them. Germline CDR1 is SGHRS and CDR2 is YFSETQ. CDR3 loop: CASSLVGAREKLFF. The CDR3 bases are TGCGCCAGCAGCTTGGTGGGGGCGAGGGAAAAACTGTTTTTT.

The J gene is TRBJ1-4, the V gene TRBV7-9; D is uncertain. V lost 5 bases to trimming and J lost 6 bases, with 13 bases between them. The CDR3 loop spans 14 amino acids. Per the germline V gene, CDR1 is SEHNR and CDR2 is FQNEAQ (reference sequence). The CDR3 coding sequence is TGTGCCAGCAGCACGAATACTATGTATGAAAAACTGTTTTTT. This gives the protein CASSTNTMYEKLFF. The full variable domain, rest sourced from reference TRBV7-9 and TRBJ1-4, is DTGVSQNPRHKITKRGQNVTFRCDPISEHNRLYWYRQTLGQGPEFLTYFQNEAQLEKSRLLSDRFSAERPKGSFSTLEIQRTEQGDSAMYLCASSTNTMYEKLFFGSGTQLSVL.